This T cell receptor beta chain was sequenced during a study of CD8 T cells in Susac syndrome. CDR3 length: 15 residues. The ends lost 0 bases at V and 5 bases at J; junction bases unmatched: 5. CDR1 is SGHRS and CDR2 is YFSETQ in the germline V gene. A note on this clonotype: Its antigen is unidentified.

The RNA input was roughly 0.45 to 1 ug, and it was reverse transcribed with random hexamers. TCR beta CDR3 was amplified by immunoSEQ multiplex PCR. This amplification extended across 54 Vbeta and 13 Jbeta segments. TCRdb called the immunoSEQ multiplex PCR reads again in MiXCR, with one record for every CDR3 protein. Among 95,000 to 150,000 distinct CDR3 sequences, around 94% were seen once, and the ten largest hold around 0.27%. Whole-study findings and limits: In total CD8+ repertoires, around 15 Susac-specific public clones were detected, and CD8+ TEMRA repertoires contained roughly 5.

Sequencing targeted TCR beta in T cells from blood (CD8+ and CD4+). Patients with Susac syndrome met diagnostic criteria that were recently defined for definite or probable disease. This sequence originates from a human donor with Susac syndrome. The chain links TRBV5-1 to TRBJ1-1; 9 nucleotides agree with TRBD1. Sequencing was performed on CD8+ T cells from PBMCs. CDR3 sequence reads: CASSLATGGLTEAFF. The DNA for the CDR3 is TGCGCCAGCAGCTTGGCTACAGGGGGCTTGACTGAAGCTTTCTTT. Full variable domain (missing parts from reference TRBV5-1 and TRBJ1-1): KAGVTQTPRYLIKTRGQQVTLSCSPISGHRSVSWYQQTPGQGLQFLFEYFSETQRNKGNFPGRFSGRQFSNSRSEMNVSTLELGDSALYLCASSLATGGLTEAFFGQGTRLTVV.